This note documents a single TCR beta chain sequence. Patients of the Seattle cohort, enrolled during active infection, were followed longitudinally. In the authors' workflow: Counts of nucleated cells, estimated from reference gene primer amplification, were obtained. Produced via immunoSEQ multiplex PCR; TCRdb's table is partial and in-frame only. V, J and clone size were drawn from that table, and D and trimming were deduced from the DNA. The table has roughly 160,000 clones, around nine tenths seen once. This specimen belongs to a study of blood T cell repertoires in COVID-19. Overall study context: T cells, B-cell-depleted T cells, or PBMCs supplied cDNA or gDNA.

There are 13 residues in the CDR3. V was cut by 6 bases and J by 3 bases, with 11 bases left in between. The specimen was peripheral blood. The J gene is TRBJ2-5, the V gene TRBV12-3 or TRBV12-4; D may be TRBD2 (5 bases). The TCR sequence derives from a man aged 55 to 70 with COVID-19, enrolled during active disease. The CDR3 here is CASSGGSKETQYF. For the CDR3, the DNA is TGTGCCAGCAGCGGAGGCAGCAAAGAGACCCAGTACTTC.